These 30 T cell receptor beta chains were all obtained from the same sample, sequenced in a study of cytomegalovirus exposure and HLA in healthy donors. Primers for the PCR totalled 60 Vbeta and 13 Jbeta. Assay: immunoSEQ multiplex PCR; the TCRdb copy retains only in-frame clones and omits some. Of under 150,000 clones in the sample, about three fifths were seen once. The sample comprised PBMCs. These receptors were obtained from a man aged 35 to 55 in good health and CMV-seropositive.

This clone was observed a few times. The gene calls are TRBV27 and TRBJ1-2; 10 nucleotides line up with TRBD1. V was pared by 8 bases and J by 5 bases, with 17 bases of the junction left unmatched. From germline, CDR1 is MNHEY and CDR2 SMNVEV (reference sequence). This CDR3 has 17 amino acids. In nucleotides, the CDR3 is TGTGCCAGCCATAGTCCCGGGACAGGGGACGGGGGGTATGGCTACACCTTC. Protein sequence: CASHSPGTGDGGYGYTF.

V is TRBV7-8 and J is TRBJ1-4; 9 bases fit TRBD1. Germline V gene lookup returns CDR1 SGHVS and CDR2 FQNEAQ. V shed 5 bases, J shed 8 bases, and the junction held 9 bases outside the gene matches. The CDR3 covers 15 residues. CDR3 in DNA: TGTGCCAGCAGCCGGGCCGGGACAGGGTTGGAAAAACTGTTTTTT. It is translated as CASSRAGTGLEKLFF.

DNA of the CDR3: TGTGCCAGCAGCTCCCGGACAGCTACACGCAATCAGCCCCAGCATTTT. Its protein is CASSSRTATRNQPQHF. V gene TRBV7-8 combines with J gene TRBJ1-5; perhaps TRBD1 as D (6 bases). The CDR3 has 16 residues. The ends were cut back, 4 bases at V and 2 bases at J, with 15 bases in the middle. Per germline, CDR1 SGHVS and CDR2 FQNEAQ.

V usage is TRBV4-1 and J usage is TRBJ1-1; TRBD1 matches at 7 bases. After removal of 2 bases from V and 3 bases from J, the junction contained 12 bases not matched to a gene. There are 17 residues in the CDR3. Germline CDR1 is MGHRA and CDR2 is YSYEKL. The CDR3 loop reads CASSQRHLRGQDTEAFF. CDR3 coding DNA: TGCGCCAGCAGCCAACGACACTTGAGGGGGCAGGACACTGAAGCTTTCTTT.

V gene TRBV7-9 combines with J gene TRBJ2-1, with a tentative D call TRBD1 (5 bases). Looked up from germline, CDR1 is SEHNR and CDR2 is FQNEAQ (reference sequence). The CDR3 is 18 residues long. The V end lost 3 bases, the J end lost 0 bases, and 18 bases lay between the germline ends. The CDR3 loop reads CASSFTGQASSSYNEQFF. CDR3 nucleotide sequence: TGTGCCAGCAGCTTTACAGGTCAGGCCTCGAGCTCCTACAATGAGCAGTTCTTC.

The V and J genes are TRBV11-2 and TRBJ2-2; D not certain. V was clipped by 4 bases and J by 1 base, with 13 bases between them. The CDR3 is made up of 16 amino acids. Germline V gene data show CDR1 as SGHAT and CDR2 as FQNNGV. The CDR3 DNA reads as TGTGCCAGCAGCTCTGGCGCGGAGCAGAACACCGGGGAGCTGTTTTTT. Amino acid sequence: CASSSGAEQNTGELFF.

The rearrangement uses TRBV14 and TRBJ2-1; TRBD1 might be the D (5 bases). Germline V CDR1 and CDR2: SGHDN, FVKESK. This CDR3 region has 11 residues. With 9 bases removed from V and 8 bases from J, the gap between germline ends came to 11 bases. The chain's CDR3 is CASAGYHEQFF. In nucleotides, the CDR3 is TGTGCCAGTGCAGGGTACCATGAGCAGTTCTTC.

Here the CDR3 DNA reads TGTGCCAGCAGCTTGGGCGCAGGGGCCTACGAGCAGTACTTC. Residues: CASSLGAGAYEQYF. The chain has TRBV5-4 and TRBJ2-7; a weak D match, TRBD1 (6 bases). The CDR3 length is 14 residues. V lost 0 bases and J lost 2, with 9 bases in between. The V gene's germline CDR1 is SGHNT and CDR2 YYREEE (reference sequence).

The V gene is TRBV7-3, the J gene TRBJ1-1, with 7 bases matching TRBD1. The junction had 6 bases not matched to a gene; V was cut back by 6 bases and J by 5 bases. Germline values: CDR1 SGHTA, CDR2 FQGTGA. The CDR3 runs to 13 residues. The CDR3 DNA follows: TGTGCCAGCAGTACCCAGGGGGATACTGAAGCTTTCTTT. As protein: CASSTQGDTEAFF. The whole variable domain, remainder taken from reference TRBV7-3 and TRBJ1-1, is GAGVSQTPSNKVTEKGKYVELRCDPISGHTALYWYRQSLGQGPEFLIYFQGTGAADDSGLPNDRFFAVRPEGSVSTLKIQRTERGDSAVYLCASSTQGDTEAFFGQGTRLTVV.

This chain links TRBV7-6 with TRBJ2-2; D gene ambiguous. The CDR3 spans 14 residues. Trimming stripped 8 bases from V and 0 bases from J, with 10 bases between. Germline V gene data show CDR1 as SGHVS and CDR2 as FNYEAQ. Here the CDR3 DNA reads TGTGCCAGCGTCGTCCTACCGAACACCGGGGAGCTGTTTTTT. This sequence encodes CASVVLPNTGELFF.

This chain joins TRBV7-9 and TRBJ2-4; 8 nucleotides line up with TRBD1. There are 13 residues in the CDR3. J was trimmed by 7 bases and V by 2 bases; bases with no gene match: 1. From germline, CDR1 is SEHNR and CDR2 FQNEAQ (reference sequence). In DNA, the CDR3 is TGTGCCAGCAGCTTACAGGGGGCGAACATTCAGTACTTC. Translation: CASSLQGANIQYF.

The CDR3 loop is CASSPSTSGGSYEQYF. The CDR3, as DNA: TGTGCCAGTAGCCCATCGACTAGCGGGGGATCCTACGAGCAGTACTTC. The J gene is TRBJ2-7, the V gene TRBV19; 12 nucleotides line up with TRBD2. Losses at the gene ends were 6 bases for V and 1 base for J; bases not matched to a gene: 7. CDR3 length: 16 residues. CDR1 is LNHDA and CDR2 is SQIVND in the germline V gene (reference sequence).

The CDR3 here is CASSVIRGTGELFF. The CDR3 region has the DNA TGTGCCAGCAGCGTTATTCGGGGCACCGGGGAGCTGTTTTTT. The rearrangement joins TRBV7-2 to TRBJ2-2, with D tentatively TRBD2 (5 bases). Germline V gene data show CDR1 as SGHTA and CDR2 as FQGNSA. There are 14 residues in the CDR3. V lost 5 bases and J 4 bases, leaving 11 bases between the germline ends.

This clone was detected only a few times. The chain combines TRBV4-1 with TRBJ1-2; 7 bases agree with TRBD1. CDR1 and CDR2 from the germline V gene are MGHRA and YSYEKL. Losses at the gene ends were 5 bases for V and 4 bases for J; bases not matched to a gene: 10. CDR3 length: 15 amino acids. The CDR3: CASSSLGGRLYGYTF. The CDR3 coding sequence is TGCGCCAGCAGCTCTTTAGGGGGCAGACTCTATGGCTACACCTTC.

The chain links TRBV6-5 to TRBJ2-1; the D is unclear. The germline gives CDR1 MNHEY, CDR2 SVGAGI. This CDR3 is 15 amino acids long. Trimming removed 0 bases from V and 6 bases from J, with 12 bases in between. CDR3 sequence: CASSYSDYWANEQFF. DNA for the CDR3: TGTGCCAGCAGTTACTCCGATTATTGGGCCAATGAGCAGTTCTTC.

This sequence joins TRBV6-5 and TRBJ2-7, with TRBD2 matching 12 bases. The CDR3 extends over 14 amino acids. V was pared by 9 bases and J by 0 bases, with 3 bases of the junction left unmatched. Looked up from germline, CDR1 is MNHEY and CDR2 is SVGAGI. CDR3 nucleotide sequence: TGTGCCAGTGGACTAGCGGGGAACTCCTACGAGCAGTACTTC. This sequence encodes CASGLAGNSYEQYF.

The chain has TRBV7-3 and TRBJ2-2; possible D gene TRBD1, 6 bases. V lost 1 base to trimming and J lost 2 bases, with 11 bases between them. There are 16 residues in the CDR3. CDR1 and CDR2 (germline): SGHTA, FQGTGA. CDR3: CASSLNQGGNTGELFF. The CDR3 DNA is TGTGCCAGCAGCTTAAACCAAGGGGGAAACACCGGGGAGCTGTTTTTT.

This chain uses TRBV5-6 with TRBJ2-7, with 7 bases matching TRBD1. This CDR3 has 14 amino acids. Germline assignment: CDR1 SGHDT and CDR2 YYEEEE. V gave up 2 bases and J gave up 4 bases; unmatched junction bases: 6. The CDR3 sequence is CASSFRGQPYEQYF. The CDR3 coding sequence is TGTGCCAGCAGCTTTAGGGGACAGCCTTACGAGCAGTACTTC.

In its sample, this clone was seen a few times. The V gene is TRBV4-1, the J gene TRBJ2-5; weak D call: TRBD2 (6 bases). Trimming stripped 0 bases from V and 5 bases from J, with 10 bases between. The CDR3 runs to 14 residues. Per germline, CDR1 MGHRA and CDR2 YSYEKL. The DNA for the CDR3 is TGCGCCAGCAGCCAAGATCCCCGGGGGGAGACCCAGTACTTC. Protein sequence: CASSQDPRGETQYF.

This clone was seen only a few times. In nucleotides, the CDR3 is TGTGCCAGCAGTTACGGGGGGACCAATCAGCCCCAGCATTTT. Its protein is CASSYGGTNQPQHF. The chain links TRBV6-5 to TRBJ1-5, with D perhaps matching TRBD1 (5 bases). V was trimmed by 2 bases and J by 3 bases, leaving 8 bases between them. The CDR3 contains 14 residues. Germline CDR1 is MNHEY and CDR2 is SVGAGI.

This clone was counted a few times. The CDR3 DNA reads as TGTGCCAGCAGTTCAGGGGGCGGCTATGGCTACACCTTC. As protein: CASSSGGGYGYTF. V gene TRBV2 combines with J gene TRBJ1-2; the match to TRBD1 covers 8 bases. V lost 5 bases and J lost 4; bases outside the gene matches: 3. Germline CDR1 reads SNHLY; CDR2 reads FYNNEI. CDR3 length equals 13 residues.

The V gene is TRBV10-3, the J gene TRBJ2-7, with 8 bases aligning to TRBD2. The CDR3 sequence is 16 residues long. CDR1 ENHRY and CDR2 SYGVKD come from the germline V gene. V dropped 4 bases and J dropped 3; count of bases not matched to a gene: 11. CDR3 in DNA: TGTGCCATCAGTGGCCTTTCGCGGGAGGCAGGCTACGAGCAGTACTTC. This encodes CAISGLSREAGYEQYF.

This clone was seen more than once but under ten times. V gene TRBV28 combines with J gene TRBJ2-6, with D possibly TRBD2 on 6 matching bases. This CDR3 comprises 15 residues. V shed 7 bases and J shed 0 bases, with 10 bases lying between them. Germline V CDR1 and CDR2: MDHEN, SYDVKM. CDR3 bases: TGTGCCAGCAACGGGGGTTTCTCTGGGGCCAACGTCCTGACTTTC. This translates into CASNGGFSGANVLTF.

This sequence joins TRBV5-1 and TRBJ2-5; D is perhaps TRBD2 (6 bases). CDR1 SGHRS and CDR2 YFSETQ come from the germline V gene. This CDR3 has 14 residues. Trimming cost V 5 bases and J 2 bases, with 13 bases left between them. The CDR3 DNA reads as TGCGCCAGCAGTACAATAGCGGCACAAGAGACCCAGTACTTC. Amino acids: CASSTIAAQETQYF.

The chain employs TRBV13 and TRBJ2-7; unclear D gene. V lost 5 bases to trimming and J lost 1 base, with 15 bases between them. There are 15 residues in the CDR3. The V gene's germline CDR1 is PRHDT and CDR2 FYEKMQ (reference sequence). This chain's CDR3 is CASSPPLELSYEQYF. The CDR3 coding sequence is TGTGCCAGCAGCCCCCCTTTAGAGCTTTCCTACGAGCAGTACTTC.

The chain carries TRBV25-1 and TRBJ2-5, with 9 nucleotides matching TRBD1. The CDR3 contains 15 residues. V was pared by 4 bases and J by 4 bases, with 7 bases of the junction left unmatched. Germline assignment: CDR1 MGHDK and CDR2 SYGVNS. CDR3 in amino acids: CASSALQGAGETQYF. CDR3 bases: TGTGCCAGCAGTGCATTACAGGGGGCGGGAGAGACCCAGTACTTC.

The chain links TRBV5-4 to TRBJ2-3; 7 bases are shared with TRBD1. Germline loops: CDR1 SGHNT, CDR2 YYREEE (reference sequence). The CDR3 runs to 14 residues. V shed 2 bases and J 3 bases; nucleotides not matched to a gene: 3. The chain's CDR3 is CASSFTGDTDTQYF. The CDR3 nucleotides read TGTGCCAGCAGCTTTACAGGGGATACAGATACGCAGTATTTT.

The chain combines TRBV28 with TRBJ1-3; D gene uncertain. Germline V lookup: CDR1 MDHEN, CDR2 SYDVKM. Trimming removed 6 bases at V and 0 bases at J, with 12 bases between. This CDR3 has 15 residues. CDR3: CASSPAGGSGNTIYF. The CDR3 DNA follows: TGTGCCAGCAGCCCGGCGGGAGGCTCTGGAAACACCATATATTTT.

This clone was recorded once. The chain recombines TRBV2 with TRBJ1-3; D is ambiguous. V lost 9 bases and J lost 1, with 7 bases in between. Per germline, CDR1 SNHLY and CDR2 FYNNEI. The CDR3 totals 12 residues. CDR3 nucleotide sequence: TGTGCCAGTCTAATATCTGGAAACACCATATATTTT. This codes for CASLISGNTIYF.

This clone was seen a handful of times. The gene calls are TRBV6-5 and TRBJ1-4, with 10 bases fitting TRBD1. The CDR3 loop spans 13 amino acids. The V and J ends lost 5 bases and 8 bases, in that order; junction bases with no gene match: 2. The V gene's germline CDR1 is MNHEY and CDR2 SVGAGI. The CDR3 sequence is CASSVDRGEKLFF. The CDR3 region has the DNA TGTGCCAGCAGTGTGGACAGGGGGGAAAAACTGTTTTTT.